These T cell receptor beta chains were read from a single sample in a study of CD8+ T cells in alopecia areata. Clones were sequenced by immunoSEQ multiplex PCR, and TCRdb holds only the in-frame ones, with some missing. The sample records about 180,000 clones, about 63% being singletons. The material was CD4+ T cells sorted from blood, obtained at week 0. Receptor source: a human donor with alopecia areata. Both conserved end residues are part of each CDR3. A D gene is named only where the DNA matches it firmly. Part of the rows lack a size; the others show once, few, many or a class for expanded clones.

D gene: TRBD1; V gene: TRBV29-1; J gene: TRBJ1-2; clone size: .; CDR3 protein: CSVGQDGYTF; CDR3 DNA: TGCAGCGTAGGACAGGATGGCTACACCTTC
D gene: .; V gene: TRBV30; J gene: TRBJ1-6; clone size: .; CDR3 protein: CAWSPGPYNSPLHF; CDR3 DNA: TGTGCCTGGAGTCCGGGACCGTATAATTCACCCCTCCACTTT
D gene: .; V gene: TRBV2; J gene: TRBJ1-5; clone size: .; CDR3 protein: CASKLSTVGLYQPQHF; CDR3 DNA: TGTGCCAGCAAATTGTCCACTGTCGGTTTATATCAGCCCCAGCATTTT
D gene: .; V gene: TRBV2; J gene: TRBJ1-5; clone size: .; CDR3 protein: CASSLDGGQPQHF; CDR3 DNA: TGTGCCAGCAGTCTAGACGGGGGTCAGCCCCAGCATTTT
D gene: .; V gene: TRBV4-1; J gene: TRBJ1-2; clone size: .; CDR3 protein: CASSQGWAYGYTF; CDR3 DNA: TGCGCCAGCAGCCAAGGGTGGGCCTATGGCTACACCTTC
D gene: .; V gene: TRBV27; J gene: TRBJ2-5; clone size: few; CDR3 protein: CASSFPGETQYF; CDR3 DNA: TGTGCCAGCAGTTTCCCCGGGGAGACCCAGTACTTC
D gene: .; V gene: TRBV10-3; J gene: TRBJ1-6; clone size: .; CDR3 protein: CATRTRQLEPLHF; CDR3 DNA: TGTGCCACCCGGACAAGGCAGTTAGAACCCCTCCACTTT
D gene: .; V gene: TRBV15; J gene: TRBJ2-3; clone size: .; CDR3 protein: CATSRSPLARQGDTQYF; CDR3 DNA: TGTGCCACCAGCAGATCGCCCCTAGCGAGGCAAGGAGATACGCAGTATTTT
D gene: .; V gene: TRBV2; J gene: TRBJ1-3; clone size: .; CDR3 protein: CASSEGAGNTIYF; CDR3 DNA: TGTGCCAGCAGTGAGGGGGCTGGAAACACCATATATTTT
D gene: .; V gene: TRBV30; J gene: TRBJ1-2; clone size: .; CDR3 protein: CAWMPANYGYTF; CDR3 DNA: TGTGCCTGGATGCCCGCTAACTATGGCTACACCTTC
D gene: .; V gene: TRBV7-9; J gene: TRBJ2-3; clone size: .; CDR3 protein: CASSSSTDTQYF; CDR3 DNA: TGTGCCAGCAGCTCCTCAACAGATACGCAGTATTTT
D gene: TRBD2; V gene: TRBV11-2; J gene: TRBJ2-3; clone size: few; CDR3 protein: CASSLRRGLAGGGDTQYF; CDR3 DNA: TGTGCCAGCAGCTTAAGGAGGGGACTAGCGGGAGGAGGGGATACGCAGTATTTT
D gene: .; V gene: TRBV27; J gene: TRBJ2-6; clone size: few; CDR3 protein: CASSPGQWSSGANVLTF; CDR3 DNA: TGTGCCAGCAGCCCAGGACAGTGGTCCTCTGGGGCCAACGTCCTGACTTTC
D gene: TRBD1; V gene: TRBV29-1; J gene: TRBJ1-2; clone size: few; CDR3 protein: CSASTGTNYGYTF; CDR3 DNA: TGCAGCGCCTCGACAGGGACAAACTATGGCTACACCTTC
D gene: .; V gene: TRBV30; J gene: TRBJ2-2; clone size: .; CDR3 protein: CACPRGNRRTGELFF; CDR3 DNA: TGTGCCTGCCCCAGGGGTAACAGGCGTACCGGGGAGCTGTTTTTT
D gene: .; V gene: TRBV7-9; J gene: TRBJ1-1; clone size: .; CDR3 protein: CASSLLSPNTEAFF; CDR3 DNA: TGTGCCAGCAGCTTACTATCCCCAAACACTGAAGCTTTCTTT
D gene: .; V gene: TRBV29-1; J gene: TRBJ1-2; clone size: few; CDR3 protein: CSGGSPRNGYTF; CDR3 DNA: TGCAGCGGGGGGTCCCCCAGGAATGGCTACACCTTC
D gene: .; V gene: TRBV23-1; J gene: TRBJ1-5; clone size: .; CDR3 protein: CASSRGNSNQPQHF; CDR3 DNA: TGCGCCAGCAGTCGGGGTAATAGCAATCAGCCCCAGCATTTT